This T cell receptor (beta chain) was observed in a study of cytomegalovirus exposure and HLA in healthy donors. Overall study findings and caveats: Reports described diagnosis of cytomegalovirus status by the classifier as highly specific and sensitive. Researchers counted 164 TCR beta chains as cytomegalovirus-associated.

A remark on this clone: Its antigen is unknown.

Both 60 Vbeta primers and 13 Jbeta primers went into the PCR. The method was immunoSEQ multiplex PCR; TCRdb's version includes in-frame clones alone and lacks a portion of them. Of roughly 100,000 clones in the sample, 80% to 85% were seen once. The TCR sequence derives from a man aged 25-40 years in good health and CMV-seropositive. The specimen was PBMCs.

CDR3: CASSQAGPGGTDTQYF. CDR3 bases: TGTGCCAGCAGCCAAGCGGGTCCGGGGGGCACAGATACGCAGTATTTT. The V call is TRBV4-2, the J call TRBJ2-3; maybe TRBD2 (6 bases). The CDR3 has 16 amino acids. V shed 1 base and J shed 1 base, with 12 bases lying between them. Per the germline V gene, CDR1 is LGHNA and CDR2 is YNFKEQ.